The 27 T cell receptor beta chains below all came from one sample that was sequenced in a study of cytomegalovirus exposure and HLA in healthy donors. The PCR employed 60 Vbeta primers together with 13 Jbeta primers. Clones were sequenced by immunoSEQ multiplex PCR, and TCRdb holds only the in-frame ones, with some missing. This sample's table has roughly 51,000 clones. The specimen was PBMCs. The origin of the receptors is a woman between 45 and 65 years old in good health and CMV-seropositive.

This sequence joins TRBV4-1 and TRBJ1-1; D call uncertain. Germline CDR1 reads MGHRA; CDR2 reads YSYEKL. CDR3 length: 13 amino acids. With 0 bases removed from V and 7 bases from J, the gap between germline ends came to 9 bases. The CDR3 DNA sequence: TGCGCCAGCAGCCAAGATGCGGTCGGTGAAGCTTTCTTT. Translated, it gives CASSQDAVGEAFF.

The chain combines TRBV19 with TRBJ2-2; tentatively, D is TRBD1 (6 bases). The CDR3 is 17 residues long. Germline V gives CDR1 LNHDA, CDR2 SQIVND (reference sequence). Trimming took off 1 base at V and 4 bases at J, with 16 bases between the two ends. CDR3 residues: CASSIGYRVWGTGELFF. The DNA for the CDR3 is TGTGCCAGTAGTATAGGATACAGGGTGTGGGGCACCGGGGAGCTGTTTTTT.

The V call is TRBV4-2, the J call TRBJ1-1, with D maybe TRBD1 (5 bases). V lost 0 bases, J lost 1 base, and 9 bases lay in between. This CDR3 comprises 15 residues. Looked up from germline, CDR1 is LGHNA and CDR2 is YNFKEQ. In DNA form, the CDR3 reads TGTGCCAGCAGCCAAGATCAGGGATGGAACACTGAAGCTTTCTTT. Amino acids: CASSQDQGWNTEAFF.

V usage is TRBV18 and J usage is TRBJ2-7, with a tentative D call TRBD2 (5 bases). The V gene's germline CDR1 is KGHSH and CDR2 LQKENI. The CDR3 runs 14 residues. V shed 4 bases and J shed 7 bases, with 17 bases lying between them. CDR3 loop: CASSLDTGTGEQYF. Written as DNA, the CDR3 is TGTGCCAGCTCACTCGATACGGGAACGGGGGAGCAGTACTTC.

The chain recombines TRBV30 with TRBJ1-6; the match to TRBD1 covers 8 bases. CDR1 and CDR2 (germline): GTSNPN, SVGIG (reference sequence). This CDR3 contains 16 residues. The CDR3 nucleotides are TGTGCAGCACCCCGACAGGGGAGTCGGTTAAATTCACCCCTCCACTTT. Translation gives CAAPRQGSRLNSPLHF. Full variable domain (outside the CDR3, taken from reference TRBV30 and TRBJ1-6): SQTIHQWPATLVQPVGSPLSLECTVEGTSNPNLYWYRQAAGRGLQLLFYSVGIGQISSEVPQNLSASRPQDRQFILSSKKLLLSDSGFYLCAAPRQGSRLNSPLHFGNGTRLTVT.

This chain joins TRBV5-1 and TRBJ1-1, with D possibly being TRBD1 (5 bases). The CDR3 contains 13 residues. CDR1 is SGHRS and CDR2 is YFSETQ in the germline V gene. Trimming left V 3 bases short and J 5 bases short, with 11 bases between. CDR3 nucleotide sequence: TGCGCCAGCAGCTGGGGAGGGGATACTGAAGCTTTCTTT. Its protein is CASSWGGDTEAFF.

The V and J genes are TRBV2 and TRBJ1-4; D perhaps matches TRBD1 (5 bases). The CDR3 is 13 amino acids. CDR1 is SNHLY and CDR2 is FYNNEI in the germline V gene. Trimming took 11 bases from V and 4 from J, leaving 14 bases between them. CDR3 bases: TGTGCCGGGGGGGAGATGCTTAATGAAAAACTGTTTTTT. This encodes CAGGEMLNEKLFF.

The genes are TRBV15 and TRBJ1-1; D is unclear. The V gene's germline CDR1 is LNHNV and CDR2 YYDKDF (reference sequence). Trimming shortened V by 1 base and J by 11 bases, and 11 bases separated the two germline ends. This CDR3 spans 12 amino acids. CDR3 residues: CATSRVREHAFF. CDR3 coding DNA: TGTGCCACCAGCAGAGTTCGGGAGCATGCTTTCTTT.

The CDR3 nucleotides are TGTGCCAGCAGCTTAGACGGTACTATCTATGGCTACACCTTC. Its protein product is CASSLDGTIYGYTF. The rearrangement uses TRBV7-2 and TRBJ1-2; D gene uncertain. The germline V gene encodes CDR1 SGHTA and CDR2 FQGNSA. The ends were cut back, 1 base at V and 4 bases at J, with 10 bases in the middle. There are 14 residues in the CDR3.

The genes are TRBV28 and TRBJ2-3; D is unresolved. V gave up 4 bases and J gave up 0 bases, with 8 bases separating them. In germline, CDR1 is MDHEN, CDR2 SYDVKM. The CDR3 consists of 14 residues. CDR3 protein: CASSWQFSTDTQYF. DNA of the CDR3: TGTGCCAGCAGTTGGCAGTTTAGCACAGATACGCAGTATTTT.

The rearrangement joins TRBV30 to TRBJ2-2; no clear D gene. Trimming took off 1 base at V and 3 bases at J, with 12 bases between the two ends. This CDR3 region has 15 residues. Germline CDR1 is GTSNPN and CDR2 is SVGIG (reference sequence). CDR3 protein: CAWSAAILDTGELFF. The CDR3 DNA follows: TGTGCCTGGAGTGCAGCGATTTTGGACACCGGGGAGCTGTTTTTT. The whole variable domain, filled in from reference TRBV30 and TRBJ2-2, reads SQTIHQWPATLVQPVGSPLSLECTVEGTSNPNLYWYRQAAGRGLQLLFYSVGIGQISSEVPQNLSASRPQDRQFILSSKKLLLSDSGFYLCAWSAAILDTGELFFGEGSRLTVL.

V is TRBV28 and J is TRBJ2-7; 10 nucleotides line up with TRBD1. The CDR3 totals 16 residues. V was clipped by 5 bases and J by 5 bases; unmatched bases: 12. Germline V gene sequence: CDR1 MDHEN, CDR2 SYDVKM. CDR3 region: CASSPPQGQGSDEQYF. The CDR3 DNA sequence: TGTGCCAGCAGTCCACCCCAGGGACAGGGGTCCGACGAGCAGTACTTC.

This clone is classed as medium-sized by frequency. The V gene is TRBV19, the J gene TRBJ2-4; 8 bases match TRBD1. Germline trimming cut 5 bases from V and 13 bases from J; bases unmatched to any gene: 7. This CDR3 contains 12 residues. The germline CDR1 and CDR2 sequences are LNHDA and SQIVND (reference sequence). The CDR3 loop is CASSARGQVQYF. The CDR3, as DNA: TGTGCCAGTAGTGCAAGGGGACAGGTACAGTACTTC. Using reference TRBV19 and TRBJ2-4 for the parts outside the CDR3, the full variable domain is DGGITQSPKYLFRKEGQNVTLSCEQNLNHDAMYWYRQDPGQGLRLIYYSQIVNDFQKGDIAEGYSVSREKKESFPLTVTSAQKNPTAFYLCASSARGQVQYFGAGTRLSVL.

The rearrangement joins TRBV7-9 to TRBJ1-2; 10 nucleotides match TRBD1. Per germline, CDR1 SEHNR and CDR2 FQNEAQ (reference sequence). The length of the CDR3 is 12 residues. Trimming at V came to 7 bases and at J to 6 bases, leaving 2 bases not matched to a gene. DNA of the CDR3: TGTGCCAGCATCGGGACAGGGGATGGCTACACCTTC. Translated: CASIGTGDGYTF.

The chain carries TRBV6-1 and TRBJ1-1; the D is unclear. The germline V gene has CDR1 MNHNS and CDR2 SASEGT. The CDR3 extends over 12 amino acids. V lost 3 bases to trimming and J lost 9 bases, with 11 bases between them. The CDR3: CASSDLAEKAFF. CDR3 sequence (DNA): TGTGCCAGCAGTGATCTGGCAGAAAAAGCTTTCTTT.

The chain has TRBV27 and TRBJ2-3; 11 bases are shared with TRBD2. J gave up 0 bases and V 4 bases, and 12 bases lay outside the gene matches. The CDR3 extends over 19 amino acids. In germline, CDR1 is MNHEY, CDR2 SMNVEV (reference sequence). CDR3 nucleotide sequence: TGTGCCAGCAGTTCCAGCATCGGACTAGCGGGCGTAAGCACAGATACGCAGTATTTT. It specifies CASSSSIGLAGVSTDTQYF.

The chain combines TRBV29-1 with TRBJ2-1; no clear D gene. This CDR3 is built from 14 residues. Looked up from germline, CDR1 is SQVTM and CDR2 is ANQGSEA. V dropped 4 bases and J dropped 1 base, with 11 bases sitting between them. The CDR3 nucleotides are TGCAGCGTTGGACCTTCAGGTTCCTACAATGAGCAGTTCTTC. Amino acids: CSVGPSGSYNEQFF.

The rearrangement uses TRBV19 and TRBJ2-7; no firm D call. Germline-derived CDR1 and CDR2 are LNHDA and SQIVND (reference sequence). V lost 10 bases to trimming and J lost 7 bases, with 20 bases between them. CDR3 length: 13 residues. DNA for the CDR3: TGTGCCAACCACCAGGTGACCTCGAGTGAGCAGTACTTC. Translation gives CANHQVTSSEQYF.

This chain uses TRBV6-5 with TRBJ1-6, with D possibly TRBD1 on 5 matching bases. V lost 3 bases to trimming and J lost 13 bases, with 19 bases between them. Germline CDR1 and CDR2: MNHEY and SVGAGI. The CDR3 has 15 amino acids. The CDR3 DNA reads TGTGCCAGCAGTTATGGCCAGGGTGGCTTGGGGCCCCTCCACTTT. Translation: CASSYGQGGLGPLHF.

The chain combines TRBV2 with TRBJ1-2, with D uncertain. Germline V gene lookup returns CDR1 SNHLY and CDR2 FYNNEI. The ends were cut back, 2 bases at V and 1 base at J, with 8 bases in the middle. The CDR3 runs 14 residues. The CDR3, as DNA: TGTGCCAGCAGTGAAACCAGACTTAACTATGGCTACACCTTC. It encodes CASSETRLNYGYTF.

The chain couples TRBV5-1 to TRBJ2-5, with TRBD2 identical over 11 bases. Germline values: CDR1 SGHRS, CDR2 YFSETQ. CDR3 size: 15 residues. J lost 4 bases, V lost 2 bases, and 4 bases had no gene match. CDR3 sequence reads: CASSFTGLAGETQYF. CDR3 nucleotides: TGCGCCAGCAGCTTTACTGGACTAGCGGGAGAGACCCAGTACTTC.

The CDR3 reads CASSQKPGLRETQYF. DNA for the CDR3: TGCGCCAGCAGCCAGAAGCCGGGACTCAGGGAGACCCAGTACTTC. V is TRBV4-1 and J is TRBJ2-5, with D possibly being TRBD2 (6 bases). Trimming took 3 bases from V and 5 from J, leaving 16 bases between them. CDR1 is MGHRA, CDR2 YSYEKL, per germline. The CDR3 is 15 amino acids.

This chain joins TRBV7-2 and TRBJ1-2; 9 nucleotides agree with TRBD1. The germline gives CDR1 SGHTA, CDR2 FQGNSA. Trimming took 2 bases from V and 8 from J; bases not matched to a gene: 6. The CDR3 runs to 14 residues. CDR3 in amino acids: CASSLTGGAWGYTF. The CDR3 DNA sequence: TGTGCCAGCAGCTTAACAGGGGGCGCCTGGGGCTACACCTTC.

CDR3 protein: CSAQGASYNEQFF. The DNA of the CDR3 is TGCAGCGCCCAGGGGGCATCCTACAATGAGCAGTTCTTC. The chain links TRBV29-1 to TRBJ2-1; 8 positions match TRBD1. V shed 7 bases and J 1 base; nucleotides not matched to a gene: 3. The germline V gene encodes CDR1 SQVTM and CDR2 ANQGSEA. The CDR3 consists of 13 residues.

This chain links TRBV6-5 with TRBJ2-3; 9 nucleotides agree with TRBD1. In germline, CDR1 is MNHEY, CDR2 SVGAGI. The CDR3 spans 16 residues. With 1 base clipped from V and 1 base from J, the junction kept 3 bases outside the gene matches. CDR3 nucleotides: TGTGCCAGCAGTTACTTGGGACAGGGAGGCACAGATACGCAGTATTTT. It specifies CASSYLGQGGTDTQYF.

The chain carries TRBV12-5 and TRBJ1-2; a weak D match, TRBD1 (5 bases). CDR1 is LGHNT, CDR2 FRNRAP, per germline. The V gene lost 6 bases and the J gene lost 5 bases, with 19 bases spanning the gap. The CDR3 length is 15 residues. CDR3 DNA: TGTGCTAGTGGAGGCGGGGCATTCGGGGATTATGGCTACACCTTC. The encoded protein is CASGGGAFGDYGYTF.

The gene calls are TRBV6-6 and TRBJ2-2, with TRBD1 as a possible D gene (5 bases). CDR1 is MNHNY, CDR2 SVGAGI, per germline (reference sequence). This CDR3 contains 15 residues. V dropped 0 bases and J dropped 5 bases, with 10 bases sitting between them. The DNA for the CDR3 is TGTGCCAGCAGTTACTCTACAGGACAAACCGGGGAGCTGTTTTTT. Its protein is CASSYSTGQTGELFF.